A single sample gave rise to the 10 T cell receptor beta chains below, sequenced in a study of cytomegalovirus exposure and HLA in healthy donors. Vbeta (60) and Jbeta (13) primers were used in the PCR. The repertoire was sequenced with immunoSEQ multiplex PCR; TCRdb's copy has only in-frame clones and lacks some. The sample contains under 150,000 clones, 73% of which appear only once. Sequencing was performed on PBMCs. These receptors originate from a woman aged 40 to 49 in good health and CMV-seronegative.

The chain recombines TRBV5-5 with TRBJ1-2; TRBD1 is a possible D gene (6 bases). The V gene's germline CDR1 is SGHKS and CDR2 YYEKEE (reference sequence). The CDR3 has 13 residues. V was clipped by 0 bases and J by 4 bases, with 7 bases between them. The DNA of the CDR3 is TGTGCCAGCAGCTTGGGGACAGTCTATGGCTACACCTTC. This encodes CASSLGTVYGYTF.

This clone was found once. The chain employs TRBV2 and TRBJ1-2, with D maybe TRBD1 (6 bases). CDR3 length equals 15 residues. Per the germline V gene, CDR1 is SNHLY and CDR2 is FYNNEI. The V and J ends lost 1 base and 6 bases respectively, with 15 bases between them. CDR3: CASSEVMRGGDGYTF. The DNA of the CDR3 is TGTGCCAGCAGTGAAGTGATGCGGGGGGGCGATGGCTACACCTTC.

CDR3 nucleotides: TGTGCCACATGTAACAGGAGAGCTAACTATGGCTACACCTTC. It is translated as CATCNRRANYGYTF. The chain combines TRBV28 with TRBJ1-2; maybe TRBD1 (5 bases). The CDR3 contains 14 residues. Between the trimmed V and J ends, which lost 10 bases and 0 bases, there was a span of 15 bases. CDR1 and CDR2 (germline): MDHEN, SYDVKM.

The rearrangement links TRBV4-3 to TRBJ2-1; TRBD2 matches 12 bases. The CDR3 has 18 amino acids. The V gene end was trimmed by 0 bases and the J gene end by 10 bases; junction bases not matched to a gene: 13. Germline CDR1 reads LGHNA; CDR2 reads YSLEER. CDR3 nucleotide sequence: TGCGCCAGCAGCCAAGATGACCAATGGACTAGCGGGGCGGGGGAGCAGTTCTTC. Its translation: CASSQDDQWTSGAGEQFF.

This clone has just a few counts. This sequence joins TRBV4-3 and TRBJ1-4, with 8 bases matching TRBD1. The CDR3 runs to 14 residues. V gave up 5 bases and J gave up 8 bases; unmatched junction bases: 7. Germline values: CDR1 LGHNA, CDR2 YSLEER. The CDR3 reads CASSDRGGGEKLFF. CDR3 nucleotide sequence: TGCGCCAGCAGCGACAGGGGAGGGGGGGAAAAACTGTTTTTT.

The genes are TRBV4-1 and TRBJ2-5, with D perhaps matching TRBD2 (5 bases). V shed 1 base and J shed 0 bases, with 9 bases lying between them. CDR1 and CDR2 from the germline V gene are MGHRA and YSYEKL. This CDR3 comprises 15 residues. In nucleotides, the CDR3 is TGCGCCAGCAGCCAAGGTAACGGGAACCAAGAGACCCAGTACTTC. This translates into CASSQGNGNQETQYF.

V is TRBV5-1 and J is TRBJ2-5; 12 positions match TRBD2. Trimming at V came to 0 bases and at J to 2 bases, leaving 8 bases not matched to a gene. Germline V CDR1 and CDR2: SGHRS, YFSETQ. The CDR3 totals 18 residues. CDR3: CASSLAASGGAGQETQYF. In DNA, the CDR3 is TGCGCCAGCAGCTTGGCGGCTAGCGGGGGGGCCGGGCAAGAGACCCAGTACTTC.

J is TRBJ2-6 and V is TRBV9; D call uncertain. The CDR3 runs 15 residues. Germline loops: CDR1 SGDLS, CDR2 YYNGEE. V was cut by 3 bases and J by 1 base, with 8 bases left in between. The CDR3 DNA reads TGTGCCAGCAGCGCCCCGGAGTCTGGGGCCAACGTCCTGACTTTC. The encoded protein is CASSAPESGANVLTF.

The chain recombines TRBV7-6 with TRBJ2-2; possible D gene TRBD2, 5 bases. V was clipped by 1 base and J by 0 bases, with 15 bases between them. The CDR3 extends over 18 amino acids. CDR1 is SGHVS and CDR2 is FNYEAQ in the germline V gene. CDR3 sequence reads: CASSLVEAAATNTGELFF. The CDR3 DNA reads TGTGCCAGCAGCTTAGTAGAAGCGGCGGCGACGAACACCGGGGAGCTGTTTTTT. Variable domain in full (rest from reference TRBV7-6 and TRBJ2-2): GAGVSQSPRYKVTKRGQDVALRCDPISGHVSLYWYRQALGQGPEFLTYFNYEAQQDKSGLPNDRFSAERPEGSISTLTIQRTEQRDSAMYRCASSLVEAAATNTGELFFGEGSRLTVL.

This chain uses TRBV18 with TRBJ1-5, with 9 positions matching TRBD1. Trimming removed 0 bases from V and 1 base from J; junction bases left unmatched: 1. CDR3 length: 16 residues. Germline CDR1 and CDR2: KGHSH and LQKENI. The CDR3 protein is CASSPPGTGSNQPQHF. Here the CDR3 DNA reads TGTGCCAGCTCACCACCGGGGACAGGGAGCAATCAGCCCCAGCATTTT.